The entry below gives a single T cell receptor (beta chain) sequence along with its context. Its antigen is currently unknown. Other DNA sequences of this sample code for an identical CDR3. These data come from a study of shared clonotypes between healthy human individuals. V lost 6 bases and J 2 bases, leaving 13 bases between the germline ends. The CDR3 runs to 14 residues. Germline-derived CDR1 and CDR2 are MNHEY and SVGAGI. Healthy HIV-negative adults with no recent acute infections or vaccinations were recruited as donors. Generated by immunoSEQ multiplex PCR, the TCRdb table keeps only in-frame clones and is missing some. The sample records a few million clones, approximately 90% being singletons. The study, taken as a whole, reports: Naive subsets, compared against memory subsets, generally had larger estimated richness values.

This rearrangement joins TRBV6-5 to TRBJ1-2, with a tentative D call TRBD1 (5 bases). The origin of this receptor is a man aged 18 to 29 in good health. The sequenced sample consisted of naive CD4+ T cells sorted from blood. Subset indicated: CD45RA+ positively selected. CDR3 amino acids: CASSPYGTNYGYTF. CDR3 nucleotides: TGTGCCAGCAGCCCGTACGGGACGAACTATGGCTACACCTTC.